Below are 23 T cell receptor beta chains sequenced from a single sample in a study of a mutant IDH1 vaccine in newly diagnosed glioma (dated by TCRdb to about 2021). The protocol used for the library was the immunoSEQ multiplex PCR assay. TCRdb mirrors the immuneACCESS table, restricted to in-frame sequences. Some clones are absent from its copies; in checked studies, under half trace to an unresolved V gene, and the reason for the others is unknown. The sample includes approximately 100,000 clones, with 85% to 90% observed a single time. Together, the top ten hold less than 0.65% of the sample. Per the publication, the time point label means: baseline, week 1 (first vaccination visit). According to the study, the label for this sample's treatment or condition signals: pre-vaccination baseline after standard-of-care therapy. The material was PBMCs, obtained from a glioma patient treated with radiotherapy, temozolomide or both. Source of these receptors: a woman in her forties or fifties with glioma.

CDR3 protein: CASRQGTFNEKLFF. In nucleotides, the CDR3 is TGTGCCAGCAGGCAGGGGACGTTTAATGAAAAACTGTTTTTT. This chain connects TRBV6-6 to TRBJ1-4; maybe TRBD1 (6 bases). The germline V gene encodes CDR1 MNHNY and CDR2 SVGAGI (reference sequence). V gave up 6 bases and J gave up 4 bases, with 12 bases separating them. CDR3 size: 14 residues.

The CDR3 loop reads CASRGTSGISYEQYF. Written as DNA, the CDR3 is TGTGCCAGCAGAGGGACTAGCGGGATATCCTACGAGCAGTACTTC. The chain links TRBV2 to TRBJ2-7, with TRBD2 matching over 13 bases. V gave up 6 bases and J gave up 1 base; unmatched junction bases: 3. From germline, CDR1 is SNHLY and CDR2 FYNNEI. This CDR3 spans 15 amino acids.

V usage is TRBV19 and J usage is TRBJ1-4; D is uncertain. The germline V and J ends were trimmed by 3 bases and 2 bases, with 7 bases remaining between them. This CDR3 comprises 14 residues. Germline V gene sequence: CDR1 LNHDA, CDR2 SQIVND (reference sequence). The CDR3 loop is CASSIEGTNEKLFF. Written as DNA, the CDR3 is TGTGCCAGTAGTATTGAAGGGACTAATGAAAAACTGTTTTTT.

CDR3 in amino acids: CASSRGVPNYEQYF. CDR3 in DNA: TGTGCCAGCAGCAGGGGGGTCCCTAATTACGAGCAGTACTTC. The V call is TRBV11-2, the J call TRBJ2-7; tentatively, D is TRBD1 or TRBD2 (6 bases each). V dropped 5 bases and J dropped 4 bases, with 15 bases sitting between them. CDR1 SGHAT and CDR2 FQNNGV come from the germline V gene. The CDR3 is 14 residues long.

This sequence joins TRBV5-1 and TRBJ1-6; D unclear. Germline V gives CDR1 SGHRS, CDR2 YFSETQ. The V end lost 0 bases, the J end lost 7 bases, and 11 bases lay between the germline ends. This CDR3 has 15 residues. The chain's CDR3 is CASSLVVGSNSPLHF. The CDR3 coding sequence is TGCGCCAGCAGCTTGGTAGTGGGGTCGAATTCACCCCTCCACTTT.

The rearrangement links TRBV25-1 to TRBJ1-4; D is uncertain. Germline V gives CDR1 MGHDK, CDR2 SYGVNS. The CDR3 contains 17 residues. With 1 base removed from V and 3 bases from J, the gap between germline ends came to 15 bases. Here the CDR3 DNA reads TGTGCCAGCAGTGAATCAACCCTCGATGGTGCTAATGAAAAACTGTTTTTT. This gives the protein CASSESTLDGANEKLFF.

The chain joins TRBV2 to TRBJ2-3, with 7 bases fitting TRBD1. After removal of 10 bases from V and 4 bases from J, the junction contained 11 bases not matched to a gene. Germline V gene sequence: CDR1 SNHLY, CDR2 FYNNEI. CDR3 length: 14 residues. CDR3 in amino acids: CATLMGQSADTQYF. CDR3 DNA: TGTGCCACCCTGATGGGACAGAGTGCAGATACGCAGTATTTT.

The genes are TRBV6-5 and TRBJ2-7; the D gene could be TRBD1 or TRBD2 (5 bases each). Germline V CDR1 and CDR2: MNHEY, SVGAGI. With 2 bases removed from V and 1 base from J, the gap between germline ends came to 12 bases. The CDR3 consists of 15 residues. The CDR3 sequence is CASSYEGTSSYEQYF. The CDR3 coding sequence is TGTGCCAGCAGTTACGAAGGGACCTCATCCTACGAGCAGTACTTC.

This chain links TRBV18 with TRBJ2-1, with a weak D call TRBD2 (5 bases). Trimming left V 1 base short and J 8 bases short, with 15 bases between. The germline gives CDR1 KGHSH, CDR2 LQKENI. The CDR3 sequence is 15 residues long. The CDR3 sequence: CASSPLAGPYDEQFF. The CDR3 DNA reads as TGTGCCAGCTCACCACTGGCGGGCCCCTATGATGAGCAGTTCTTC.

The CDR3, as DNA: TGCGCCAGCAGCTTCGGCGGGAGTGACGAAGAGACCCAGTACTTC. It yields the protein CASSFGGSDEETQYF. The chain is built from TRBV5-1 and TRBJ2-5; TRBD2 matches 7 bases. Germline V gene lookup returns CDR1 SGHRS and CDR2 YFSETQ. V shed 2 bases, J shed 3 bases, and the junction held 7 bases outside the gene matches. The CDR3 covers 15 residues.

The chain combines TRBV5-4 with TRBJ1-2; 8 bases are shared with TRBD1. With V trimmed by 1 base and J by 0 bases, 5 bases remained unmatched. The germline gives CDR1 SGHNT, CDR2 YYREEE (reference sequence). The CDR3 length is 16 residues. CDR3: CASSLYRGSTNYGYTF. CDR3 sequence (DNA): TGTGCCAGCAGCTTGTACAGGGGGAGCACTAACTATGGCTACACCTTC.

The chain combines TRBV12-5 with TRBJ2-5; TRBD2 might be the D (6 bases). Deletions cut 4 bases from V and 1 base from J, with 19 bases between. The CDR3 consists of 17 residues. The V gene's germline CDR1 is LGHNT and CDR2 FRNRAP. CDR3 in amino acids: CASGSFPGRLVQETQYF. CDR3 in DNA: TGTGCTAGTGGTTCCTTTCCGGGACGACTAGTCCAAGAGACCCAGTACTTC.

J is TRBJ2-1 and V is TRBV6-5; TRBD1 might be the D (5 bases). CDR1 and CDR2 (germline): MNHEY, SVGAGI. This CDR3 is 14 amino acids long. Between the trimmed V and J ends, which lost 7 bases and 9 bases, there was a span of 19 bases. DNA of the CDR3: TGTGCCAGCACTTTAGGGGCAGGGTTGGGTGAGCAGTTCTTC. Protein product: CASTLGAGLGEQFF.

This sequence joins TRBV7-2 and TRBJ1-4; D not resolved. The CDR3 is 15 residues long. Between the trimmed V and J ends, which lost 1 base and 8 bases, there was a span of 14 bases. Germline lookup yields CDR1 SGHTA and CDR2 FQGNSA. CDR3 sequence reads: CASSLDGHSREKLFF. For the CDR3, the DNA is TGTGCCAGCAGCTTAGATGGTCACTCGAGAGAAAAACTGTTTTTT.

The CDR3 here is CASSEIWSGNTIYF. CDR3 nucleotides: TGTGCCAGCAGTGAAATCTGGTCTGGAAACACCATATATTTT. The chain has TRBV6-1 and TRBJ1-3; D gene uncertain. Trimming took 2 bases from V and 1 from J, leaving 6 bases between them. Germline assignment: CDR1 MNHNS and CDR2 SASEGT. The CDR3 spans 14 residues.

The CDR3 nucleotides are TGCGCCAGCAGCGGCGGACTAGCCTTCGAGCAGTACTTC. It is translated as CASSGGLAFEQYF. V and J are TRBV5-1 and TRBJ2-7; 8 nucleotides agree with TRBD2. V gave up 4 bases and J gave up 6 bases; unmatched junction bases: 6. CDR3 length: 13 residues. Germline values: CDR1 SGHRS, CDR2 YFSETQ.

CDR3 residues: CASSERLAGGRYEQFF. DNA for the CDR3: TGTGCCAGCAGTGAGAGACTAGCGGGAGGAAGATATGAGCAGTTCTTC. V is TRBV25-1 and J is TRBJ2-1; TRBD2 aligns across 13 bases. With 3 bases clipped from V and 8 bases from J, the junction kept 7 bases outside the gene matches. CDR1 is MGHDK and CDR2 is SYGVNS in the germline V gene. The CDR3 runs 16 residues. Combining the CDR3 with reference TRBV25-1 and TRBJ2-1 gives the whole variable domain EADIYQTPRYLVIGTGKKITLECSQTMGHDKMYWYQQDPGMELHLIHYSYGVNSTEKGDLSSESTVSRIRTEHFPLTLESARPSHTSQYLCASSERLAGGRYEQFFGPGTRLTVL.

CDR3 region: CASSAYEQYF. Written as DNA, the CDR3 is TGTGCCAGTAGTGCCTACGAGCAGTACTTC. This chain connects TRBV19 to TRBJ2-7; no definite D call. The length of the CDR3 is 10 residues. V was trimmed by 5 bases and J by 2 bases, leaving 1 base between them. In germline, CDR1 is LNHDA, CDR2 SQIVND (reference sequence).

V usage is TRBV5-1 and J usage is TRBJ2-1; D tentatively reads TRBD1 or TRBD2 (5 bases each). With 5 bases removed from V and 10 bases from J, the gap between germline ends came to 16 bases. The CDR3 sequence is 13 residues long. Per germline, CDR1 SGHRS and CDR2 YFSETQ. The CDR3 loop reads CASRLWGRPEQFF. The DNA for the CDR3 is TGCGCCAGCAGGTTGTGGGGACGGCCCGAGCAGTTCTTC.

The V and J genes are TRBV6-1 and TRBJ2-3; tentative D call: TRBD2 (5 bases). Trimming took off 6 bases at V and 0 bases at J, with 13 bases between the two ends. This CDR3 has 15 amino acids. Germline-derived CDR1 and CDR2 are MNHNS and SASEGT. The CDR3: CASRQRYASTDTQYF. In nucleotides, the CDR3 is TGTGCCAGCAGGCAGCGGTATGCTAGCACAGATACGCAGTATTTT.

V and J are TRBV7-2 and TRBJ1-2, with TRBD1 matching over 8 bases. V lost 1 base, J lost 6 bases, and 7 bases stayed unmatched. This CDR3 has 15 amino acids. Germline V CDR1 and CDR2: SGHTA, FQGNSA. Here the CDR3 DNA reads TGTGCCAGCAGCTTAGTTTGGCAGGGGGCCGATGGCTACACCTTC. It translates to CASSLVWQGADGYTF. The whole variable domain, remainder taken from reference TRBV7-2 and TRBJ1-2, is GAGVSQSPSNKVTEKGKDVELRCDPISGHTALYWYRQSLGQGLEFLIYFQGNSAPDKSGLPSDRFSAERTGGSVSTLTIQRTQQEDSAVYLCASSLVWQGADGYTFGSGTRLTVV.

The J gene is TRBJ2-3, the V gene TRBV2; 13 nucleotides line up with TRBD2. The junction had 6 bases not matched to a gene; V was cut back by 8 bases and J by 4 bases. The CDR3 runs 15 residues. Germline CDR1 is SNHLY and CDR2 is FYNNEI. CDR3 sequence (DNA): TGTGCCAGCGGCGGGACTAGCGGGACTTCAGATACGCAGTATTTT. Translating gives CASGGTSGTSDTQYF.

The chain uses TRBV27 and TRBJ2-7; TRBD1 agrees at 7 bases. The J segment lost 1 base and the V segment lost 7 bases, leaving 4 bases of the junction unmatched. The CDR3 covers 13 residues. Germline V lookup: CDR1 MNHEY, CDR2 SMNVEV (reference sequence). The CDR3 loop reads CASTRTGSYEQYF. CDR3 nucleotide sequence: TGTGCCAGCACCCGGACAGGATCCTACGAGCAGTACTTC.